The subject of this entry is one T cell receptor (beta chain). Its cognate antigen is unknown. The CDR3 totals 11 residues. V lost 3 bases and J lost 3, with 2 bases in between. Germline CDR1 reads SGHDT; CDR2 reads YYEEEE. The sample comes from a study of graft-versus-host responses after intestinal transplantation. Study-level information: Multivisceral, liver-intestinal, or isolated intestinal grafts were transplanted into recipients. Findings and limits, study-wide: Detected in recipient marrow were GvH clones, some of which were first observed in ileum or blood. In patients with graft-donor T cell macrochimerism, allograft graft-versus-host to host-versus-graft clonal ratios were high. Early post-transplant HvG declines showed an association with peak circulating GvH clone levels.

Sequencing was performed with immunoSEQ multiplex PCR; in TCRdb, only in-frame clones are kept and a portion is missing. Here the sample spans about 90,000 clones, roughly 80% being singletons. This TCR was sampled from a human donor who received an intestinal transplant. The V call is TRBV5-6, the J call TRBJ2-3; no firm D call. Here the sequenced sample was unstimulated CD8+ T cells sorted from spleen or lymph node cells, taken before intestinal transplant. The CDR3 spells CASSWTDTQYF. CDR3 coding DNA: TGTGCCAGCAGCTGGACAGATACGCAGTATTTT.